This T cell receptor beta chain was profiled in a study of blood T cell repertoires in COVID-19. The CDR3 length is 16 residues. CDR1 is SNHLY and CDR2 is FYNNEI in the germline V gene. Deletions cut 0 bases from V and 5 bases from J, with 16 bases between. The repertoire was sequenced with immunoSEQ multiplex PCR; TCRdb's copy has only in-frame clones and lacks some. This sample has about 260,000 clones, with 88% found just once. Participants, roughly 18 to 100 years old, spanned 25 or so US areas. Clinical histories supplied by participants themselves formed the basis of cohort assignment. The receptor was isolated from a woman aged 40 to 55 who had been exposed to COVID-19. Sequences were obtained from PBMCs or T cells enriched from blood (not recorded which). This rearrangement joins TRBV2 to TRBJ2-5; TRBD1 might be the D (5 bases). The CDR3 spells CASSEAQGRVVETQYF. CDR3 bases: TGTGCCAGCAGTGAAGCGCAGGGCAGGGTGGTGGAGACCCAGTACTTC. The variable domain in full, with the rest retrieved from reference TRBV2 and TRBJ2-5, is EPEVTQTPSHQVTQMGQEVILRCVPISNHLYFYWYRQILGQKVEFLVSFYNNEISEKSEIFDDQFSVERPDGSNFTLKIRSTKLEDSAMYFCASSEAQGRVVETQYFGPGTRLLVL.